The clone carrying this TCR beta chain was seen only a few times. These data come from a study of T cells in Graves' hyperthyroidism and ophthalmopathy. The overall study: Peripheral blood collection took place at initial diagnosis, before any treatment.

Thyroid ultrasound and orbital computed tomography, with clinical symptoms and serum thyroxine and TRAb, informed diagnoses. V lost 4 bases, J lost 3 bases, and 4 bases stayed unmatched. CDR3 length: 14 amino acids. CDR1 is SGHNT and CDR2 is YYREEE in the germline V gene (reference sequence). RNA transcripts gave rise to amplified TCR beta CDR3 regions. The TCR CDR3 first-round RT-PCR relied on the HTBI primer set. MiXCR, run by TCRdb on the multiplex PCR reads, gives a single entry per CDR3 protein. The repertoire includes 450,000 to 500,000 distinct CDR3 sequences, roughly 22% of them detected once, and approximately 49% sits in the top ten.

This TCR was recovered from a woman aged 70-85 years with Graves' ophthalmopathy. The V gene is TRBV5-4, the J gene TRBJ2-5; TRBD1 matches at 9 bases. Material: blood. CDR3 region: CASSTRTGEETQYF. The CDR3 DNA reads TGTGCCAGCAGCACCCGGACAGGGGAAGAGACCCAGTACTTC.